The rows below give T cell receptor beta chains drawn from one sample of a study of T-cell reconstitution after alpha-beta-depleted transplantation in children. MiXCR, run by TCRdb on the PCR reads, gives a single entry per CDR3 protein. Counted here are around 370,000 distinct CDR3 sequences, under 13% occurring once; the ten biggest clones make up 2% to 2.5%. The sample in question was PBMCs from the stem cell graft donor, obtained from the stem cell graft. These receptors all come from a human donor who donated a stem cell graft to a child with acute lymphoblastic leukemia. Each CDR3 is given with its conserved first and last residue. The order of the fields is D gene, V gene, clone size, J gene, CDR3 protein, CDR3 DNA. A D gene is named only where the DNA matches it firmly. Clone size is not always given. Where it is, it says once, few, many or a class for expanded clones.

>.|TRBV12-3/TRBV12-4|many|TRBJ1-3
CASSSRQSLGNTIYF
TGTGCCAGCAGCTCTCGACAGTCACTTGGAAACACCATATATTTT
>.|TRBV4-2|few|TRBJ2-3
CASSPGSTGGTDTQYF
TGTGCCAGCAGCCCCGGGTCCACGGGGGGCACAGATACGCAGTATTTT
>.|TRBV4-1|many|TRBJ2-1
CASSPLLGRRGLEQFF
TGCGCCAGCAGCCCTCTTCTGGGGCGGAGGGGGCTTGAGCAGTTCTTC
>TRBD2|TRBV12-3/TRBV12-4|few|TRBJ2-7
CASSYRGGGHEQYF
TGTGCCAGCAGTTACCGGGGGGGAGGCCACGAGCAGTACTTC
>TRBD2|TRBV7-9|few|TRBJ2-3
CASSLPVAGGSPDTQYF
TGTGCCAGCAGCCTCCCTGTAGCGGGAGGGTCCCCAGATACGCAGTATTTT
>TRBD2|TRBV11-2|few|TRBJ2-1
CASSLEWRTSGRDEQFF
TGTGCCAGCAGCTTAGAATGGCGGACTAGCGGGAGAGACGAGCAGTTCTTC
>.|TRBV7-2|.|TRBJ2-3
CASSFGASWKTDTQYF
TGTGCCAGCAGCTTCGGGGCTAGCTGGAAAACAGATACGCAGTATTTT
>.|TRBV6-1|many|TRBJ2-7
CASSRTARGEQYF
TGTGCCAGCAGCAGGACAGCGAGAGGAGAGCAGTACTTC
>.|TRBV15|few|TRBJ2-7
CATSRDLPAYEQYF
TGTGCCACCAGCAGAGATCTTCCCGCCTACGAGCAGTACTTC
>.|TRBV7-2|many|TRBJ2-7
CASSPKSYEQYF
TGTGCCAGCAGCCCCAAATCCTACGAGCAGTACTTC
>.|TRBV18|.|TRBJ1-2
CASSNTPRQAFYGYTF
TGTGCCAGCTCAAATACCCCGAGACAGGCATTTTATGGCTACACCTTC
>.|TRBV4-1|.|TRBJ2-2
CASSQDLASSGELFF
TGCGCCAGCAGCCAAGATTTAGCTAGCTCCGGGGAGCTGTTTTTT
>.|TRBV7-2|many|TRBJ2-2
CASSLFGGELFF
TGTGCCAGCAGCTTATTTGGCGGGGAGCTGTTTTTT
>TRBD2|TRBV5-1|many|TRBJ2-3
CASSSGTRNTDTQYF
TGCGCCAGCAGCTCCGGGACTAGGAACACAGATACGCAGTATTTT
>.|TRBV3-1|many|TRBJ1-1
CASSPQTHTEAFF
TGTGCCAGCAGCCCACAGACACACACTGAAGCTTTCTTT
>TRBD2|TRBV7-9|.|TRBJ2-2
CASSQAGGPGTGELFF
TGTGCCAGCAGCCAAGCGGGAGGGCCTGGCACCGGGGAGCTGTTTTTT
>.|TRBV9|few|TRBJ2-6
CASSVGLIGANVLTF
TGTGCCAGCAGCGTAGGCCTAATAGGGGCCAACGTCCTGACTTTC
>TRBD1|TRBV4-3|.|TRBJ1-3
CASSQSTGENAGNTIYF
TGCGCCAGCAGCCAGTCCACAGGGGAGAACGCTGGAAACACCATATATTTT
>.|TRBV7-2|many|TRBJ2-5
CASSFSGETQYF
TGTGCCAGCAGCTTTAGCGGAGAGACCCAGTACTTC
>TRBD1|TRBV18|few|TRBJ1-2
CASALRDRGPGYTF
TGTGCCAGCGCACTGCGGGACAGGGGGCCTGGCTACACCTTC
>.|TRBV20-1|.|TRBJ2-7
CSARDLNGSYEQYF
TGCAGTGCTAGAGATTTGAACGGCTCCTACGAGCAGTACTTC
>.|TRBV3-1|many|TRBJ2-3
CASSQGTSTDTQYF
TGTGCCAGCAGCCAAGGGACTAGCACAGATACGCAGTATTTT
>TRBD1|TRBV9|few|TRBJ1-5
CASSGDRGGQPQHF
TGTGCCAGCAGCGGCGACAGGGGCGGTCAGCCCCAGCATTTT
>TRBD2|TRBV10-3|few|TRBJ2-7
CAISATSGRGSYEQYF
TGTGCCATCAGTGCGACTAGCGGGAGGGGCTCCTACGAGCAGTACTTC
>.|TRBV5-1|many|TRBJ2-1
CASSLNQGDEQFF
TGCGCCAGCAGCTTGAATCAGGGCGATGAGCAGTTCTTC
>TRBD2|TRBV5-6|many|TRBJ2-3
CASRTAGADTQYF
TGTGCCAGCAGAACAGCGGGAGCAGATACGCAGTATTTT
>TRBD1|TRBV15|many|TRBJ2-3
CATSGGTGGTDTQYF
TGTGCCACCAGCGGCGGGACAGGGGGCACAGATACGCAGTATTTT
>.|TRBV7-2|.|TRBJ2-3
CASSSERAYTDTQYF
TGTGCCAGCAGCTCCGAGCGGGCCTACACAGATACGCAGTATTTT
>.|TRBV29-1|.|TRBJ2-1
CSVEGSGGRGYNEQFF
TGCAGCGTTGAAGGTAGTGGGGGGCGCGGCTACAATGAGCAGTTCTTC
>.|TRBV12-3/TRBV12-4|few|TRBJ2-5
CASSFGGSVYQETQYF
TGTGCCAGCAGTTTTGGTGGAAGCGTTTACCAAGAGACCCAGTACTTC
>TRBD2|TRBV5-6|few|TRBJ2-1
CASSRRAGTSAYNEQFF
TGTGCCAGCAGCCGGAGAGCCGGGACTAGCGCCTACAATGAGCAGTTCTTC
>.|TRBV28|few|TRBJ2-7
CASSYSGTVVYEQYF
TGTGCCAGCAGTTACTCCGGGACCGTAGTCTACGAGCAGTACTTC
>TRBD2|TRBV12-3/TRBV12-4|few|TRBJ2-7
CASGGTSGSEQYF
TGTGCCAGCGGGGGGACTAGCGGGAGTGAGCAGTACTTC
>TRBD2|TRBV11-2|.|TRBJ2-1
CASSLNGLAGGYNEQFF
TGTGCCAGCAGCTTAAACGGACTAGCGGGAGGGTACAATGAGCAGTTCTTC
>.|TRBV15|.|TRBJ1-5
CATSRGGRNNQPQHF
TGTGCCACCAGCAGAGGGGGACGGAACAATCAGCCCCAGCATTTT
>.|TRBV2|few|TRBJ1-5
CASRQGPYGNQPQHF
TGTGCCAGCAGACAGGGTCCGTATGGCAATCAGCCCCAGCATTTT
>TRBD2|TRBV6-5|.|TRBJ2-3
CASSYSGLAGPLSTDTQYF
TGTGCCAGCAGTTACTCGGGACTAGCGGGACCGCTAAGCACAGATACGCAGTATTTT
>TRBD1|TRBV5-1|few|TRBJ2-1
CASSIRGREVDEQFF
TGCGCCAGCAGCATCAGGGGGAGAGAGGTCGATGAGCAGTTCTTC
>.|TRBV15|.|TRBJ1-5
CATSNPTQEVWSNQPQHF
TGTGCCACCAGCAACCCCACGCAGGAGGTCTGGAGCAATCAGCCCCAGCATTTT
>.|TRBV7-2|.|TRBJ2-4
CASSLAGGHLAKNIQYF
TGTGCCAGCAGCTTAGCGGGAGGCCACCTAGCCAAAAACATTCAGTACTTC
>TRBD1|TRBV7-9|few|TRBJ1-1
CASSPKGQVTEAFF
TGTGCCAGCAGCCCGAAAGGACAGGTCACTGAAGCTTTCTTT
>.|TRBV4-3|many|TRBJ1-3
CASSQVRGDGNTIYF
TGCGCCAGCAGCCAAGTGAGGGGGGACGGAAACACCATATATTTT
>.|TRBV5-1|.|TRBJ2-7
CASSLRGRTRTFYEQYF
TGCGCCAGCAGCTTGCGAGGACGGACTCGGACCTTCTACGAGCAGTACTTC
>.|TRBV29-1|many|TRBJ2-7
CSVIVRDDGEQYF
TGCAGCGTAATAGTCAGGGACGACGGCGAGCAGTACTTC
>TRBD1|TRBV4-1|.|TRBJ2-3
CASSTSYRDRVRRERTDTQYF
TGCGCCAGCAGCACGAGCTACCGGGACAGGGTCCGGCGGGAGAGGACAGATACGCAGTATTTT
>.|TRBV7-2|few|TRBJ2-7
CASSLRGSETYEQYF
TGTGCCAGCAGCCTTAGGGGTAGCGAGACCTACGAGCAGTACTTC
>.|TRBV28|few|TRBJ1-6
CASSLTMGGSSYNSPLHF
TGTGCCAGCAGTTTAACCATGGGAGGGAGCTCCTATAATTCACCCCTCCACTTT
>.|TRBV7-9|few|TRBJ2-3
CASSFDQRSSTDTQYF
TGTGCCAGCAGCTTTGACCAGAGATCTAGCACAGATACGCAGTATTTT
>TRBD2|TRBV5-1|.|TRBJ2-5
CASSLDPAGGGETQYF
TGCGCCAGCAGCTTGGATCCAGCGGGAGGTGGGGAGACCCAGTACTTC
>.|TRBV29-1|many|TRBJ2-7
CSVVVGVYEQYF
TGCAGCGTCGTGGTGGGGGTCTACGAGCAGTACTTC
>TRBD1|TRBV6-5|few|TRBJ2-7
CASTNRGSHYEQYF
TGTGCCAGCACCAACAGGGGCAGTCATTACGAGCAGTACTTC
>.|TRBV5-1|many|TRBJ1-2
CASRLVQAAYGYTF
TGCGCCAGCAGGTTGGTCCAGGCTGCCTATGGCTACACCTTC
>TRBD1|TRBV10-3|few|TRBJ1-5
CAISEGDRGDRPQHF
TGTGCCATCAGTGAGGGGGACAGGGGGGATAGGCCCCAGCATTTT
>.|TRBV6-6|few|TRBJ2-2
CASSHMDTGELFF
TGTGCCAGCAGCCACATGGACACCGGGGAGCTGTTTTTT
>TRBD2|TRBV13|.|TRBJ2-1
CASSSGFSSGRSNQFF
TGTGCCAGCAGCTCGGGGTTTAGTAGCGGGAGAAGCAATCAGTTCTTC
>.|TRBV5-1|many|TRBJ2-3
CASSLAAGSRDTQYF
TGCGCCAGCAGCTTGGCCGCGGGATCTCGTGATACGCAGTATTTT
>.|TRBV27|.|TRBJ1-5
CASSLRPSGQSPYSNQPQHF
TGTGCCAGCAGTTTACGCCCCTCGGGACAAAGTCCTTATAGCAATCAGCCCCAGCATTTT